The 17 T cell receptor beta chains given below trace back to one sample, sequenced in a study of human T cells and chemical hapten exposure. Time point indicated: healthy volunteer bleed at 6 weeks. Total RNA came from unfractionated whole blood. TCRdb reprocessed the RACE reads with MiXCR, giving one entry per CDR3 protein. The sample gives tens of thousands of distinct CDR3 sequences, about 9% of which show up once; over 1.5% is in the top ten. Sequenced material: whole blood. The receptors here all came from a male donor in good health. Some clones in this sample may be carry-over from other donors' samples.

CDR3 protein: CASSQEARTGAYGYTF. CDR3 bases: TGTGCCAGCAGCCAAGAGGCCCGGACAGGTGCCTATGGCTACACCTTC. The V gene is TRBV3-1, the J gene TRBJ1-2; 7 bases agree with TRBD1. This CDR3 has 16 amino acids. Per the germline V gene, CDR1 is LGHDT and CDR2 is YNNKEL (reference sequence). The ends lost 0 bases at V and 4 bases at J; junction bases unmatched: 8.

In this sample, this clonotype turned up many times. CDR3 sequence (DNA): TGTGCCAGCAGCCCAAGCGGGGGGGGCTACGAGCAGTACTTC. This gives the protein CASSPSGGGYEQYF. V is TRBV7-6 and J is TRBJ2-7, with TRBD2 matching over 10 bases. Losses at the gene ends were 5 bases for V and 3 bases for J; bases not matched to a gene: 4. Germline V lookup: CDR1 SGHVS, CDR2 FNYEAQ. The CDR3 spans 14 residues.

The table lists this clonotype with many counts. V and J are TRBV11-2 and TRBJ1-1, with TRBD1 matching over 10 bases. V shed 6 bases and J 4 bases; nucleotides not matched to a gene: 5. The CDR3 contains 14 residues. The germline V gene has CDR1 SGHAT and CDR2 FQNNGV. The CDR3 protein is CASRTGQGITEAFF. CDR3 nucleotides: TGTGCCAGCAGAACGGGACAGGGGATCACTGAAGCTTTCTTT.

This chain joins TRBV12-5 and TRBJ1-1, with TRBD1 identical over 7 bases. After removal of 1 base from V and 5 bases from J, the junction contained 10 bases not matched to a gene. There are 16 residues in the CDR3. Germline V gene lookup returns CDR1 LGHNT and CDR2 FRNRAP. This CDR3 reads CASGLGQGERETEAFF. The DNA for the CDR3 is TGTGCTAGTGGTTTGGGCCAGGGGGAAAGGGAGACTGAAGCTTTCTTT.

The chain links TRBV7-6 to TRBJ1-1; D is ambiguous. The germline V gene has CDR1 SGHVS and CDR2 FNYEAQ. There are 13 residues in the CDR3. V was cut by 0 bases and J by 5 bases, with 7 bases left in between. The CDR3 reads CASSLAQGTEAFF. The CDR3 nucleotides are TGTGCCAGCAGCTTAGCGCAAGGGACTGAAGCTTTCTTT. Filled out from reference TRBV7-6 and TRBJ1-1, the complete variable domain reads GAGVSQSPRYKVTKRGQDVALRCDPISGHVSLYWYRQALGQGPEFLTYFNYEAQQDKSGLPNDRFSAERPEGSISTLTIQRTEQRDSAMYRCASSLAQGTEAFFGQGTRLTVV.

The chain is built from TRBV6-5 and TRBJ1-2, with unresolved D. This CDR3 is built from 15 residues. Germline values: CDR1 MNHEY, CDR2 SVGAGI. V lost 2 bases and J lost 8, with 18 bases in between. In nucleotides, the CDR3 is TGTGCCAGCAGTTACGGCTACGAGGCAAAGGACGGCTACACCTTC. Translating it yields CASSYGYEAKDGYTF.

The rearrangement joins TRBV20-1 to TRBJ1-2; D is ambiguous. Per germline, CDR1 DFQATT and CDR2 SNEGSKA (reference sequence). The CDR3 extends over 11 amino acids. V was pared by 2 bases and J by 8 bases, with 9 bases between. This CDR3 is CSARQNWGYTF. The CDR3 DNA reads TGCAGTGCTAGACAGAACTGGGGCTACACCTTC.

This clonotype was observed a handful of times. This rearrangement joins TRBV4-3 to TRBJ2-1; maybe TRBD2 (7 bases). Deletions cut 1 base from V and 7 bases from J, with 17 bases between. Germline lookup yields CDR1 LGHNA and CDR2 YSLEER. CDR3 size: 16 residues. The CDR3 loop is CASSQVYRGARNEQFF. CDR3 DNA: TGCGCCAGCAGCCAAGTTTATCGGGGGGCGCGAAATGAGCAGTTCTTC.

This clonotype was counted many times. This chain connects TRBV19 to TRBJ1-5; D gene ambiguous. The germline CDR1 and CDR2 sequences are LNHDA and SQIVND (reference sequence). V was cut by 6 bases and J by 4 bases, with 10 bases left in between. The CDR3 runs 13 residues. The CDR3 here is CASSPGLNQPQHF. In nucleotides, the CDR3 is TGTGCCAGTAGCCCGGGCCTGAATCAGCCCCAGCATTTT. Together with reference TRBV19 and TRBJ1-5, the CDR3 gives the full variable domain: DGGITQSPKYLFRKEGQNVTLSCEQNLNHDAMYWYRQDPGQGLRLIYYSQIVNDFQKGDIAEGYSVSREKKESFPLTVTSAQKNPTAFYLCASSPGLNQPQHFGDGTRLSIL.

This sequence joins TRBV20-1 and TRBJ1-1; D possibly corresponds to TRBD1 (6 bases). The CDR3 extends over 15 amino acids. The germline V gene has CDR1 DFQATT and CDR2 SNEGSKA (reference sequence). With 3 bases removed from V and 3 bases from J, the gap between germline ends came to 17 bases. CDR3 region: CSARGVGGQDTEAFF. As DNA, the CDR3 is TGCAGTGCTAGGGGAGTGGGGGGGCAAGACACTGAAGCTTTCTTT.

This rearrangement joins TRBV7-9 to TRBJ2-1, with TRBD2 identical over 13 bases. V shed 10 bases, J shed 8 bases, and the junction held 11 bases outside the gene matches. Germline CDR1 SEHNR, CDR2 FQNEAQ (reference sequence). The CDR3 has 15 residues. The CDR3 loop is CATTGLAGPSDEQFF. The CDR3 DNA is TGTGCCACCACGGGACTAGCGGGACCCAGCGATGAGCAGTTCTTC.

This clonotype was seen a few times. This CDR3 reads CASSYSAGGNQPQHF. In DNA form, the CDR3 reads TGTGCCAGCAGTTACTCTGCAGGGGGCAATCAGCCCCAGCATTTT. The V call is TRBV6-5, the J call TRBJ1-5; TRBD1 is a possible D gene (6 bases). The CDR3 is 15 residues long. Germline lookup yields CDR1 MNHEY and CDR2 SVGAGI. Trimming removed 0 bases at V and 2 bases at J, with 8 bases between.

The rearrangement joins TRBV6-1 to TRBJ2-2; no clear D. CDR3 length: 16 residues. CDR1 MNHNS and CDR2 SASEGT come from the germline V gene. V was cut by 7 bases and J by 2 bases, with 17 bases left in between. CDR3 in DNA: TGTGCCAGCACCCCGAAGCCAGAAACCAACACCGGGGAGCTGTTTTTT. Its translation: CASTPKPETNTGELFF.

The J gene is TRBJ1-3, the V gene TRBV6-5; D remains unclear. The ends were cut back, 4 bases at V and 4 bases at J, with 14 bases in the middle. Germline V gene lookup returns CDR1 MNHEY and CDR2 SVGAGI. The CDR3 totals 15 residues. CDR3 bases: TGTGCCAGCAGTTCGACACTTCAGAAAGGAAACACCATATATTTT. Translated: CASSSTLQKGNTIYF.

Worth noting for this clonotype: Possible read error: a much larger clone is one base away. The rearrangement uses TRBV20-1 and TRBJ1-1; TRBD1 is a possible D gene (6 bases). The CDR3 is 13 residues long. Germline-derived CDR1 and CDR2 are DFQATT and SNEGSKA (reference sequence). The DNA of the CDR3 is TGCAATGCCCACGAAGGGGGGTCGACTGAAGCTTTCTTT. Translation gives CNAHEGGSTEAFF.

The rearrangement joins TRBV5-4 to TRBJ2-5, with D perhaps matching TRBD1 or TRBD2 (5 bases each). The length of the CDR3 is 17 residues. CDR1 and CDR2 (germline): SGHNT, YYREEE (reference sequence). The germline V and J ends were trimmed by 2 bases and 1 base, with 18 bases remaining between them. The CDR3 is CASSLSIIGAPQETQYF. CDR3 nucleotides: TGTGCCAGCAGCTTATCTATTATCGGGGCCCCCCAAGAGACCCAGTACTTC. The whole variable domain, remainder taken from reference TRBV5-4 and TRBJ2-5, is ETGVTQSPTHLIKTRGQQVTLRCSSQSGHNTVSWYQQALGQGPQFIFQYYREEENGRGNFPPRFSGLQFPNYSSELNVNALELDDSALYLCASSLSIIGAPQETQYFGPGTRLLVL.

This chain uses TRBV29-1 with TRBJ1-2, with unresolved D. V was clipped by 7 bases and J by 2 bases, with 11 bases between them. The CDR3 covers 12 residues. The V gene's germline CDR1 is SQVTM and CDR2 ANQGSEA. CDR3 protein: CSGADGNYGYTF. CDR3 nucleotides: TGCAGCGGCGCCGACGGCAACTATGGCTACACCTTC.